This T cell receptor (beta chain) derives from a study of vaccination and CD4 T cells after COVID-19. With the Oncomine TCR Beta short-read assay, DNA from cultured CD4+ T cells was sequenced. TCRdb processed the PCR reads anew with MiXCR; each CDR3 protein has one entry. Among about 3,500 distinct CDR3 sequences listed, 31% were seen once. To note about this clonotype: No antigen is known for it.

Treatment given: approximately nine-day PBMC culture with coronavirus spike peptide pools or control peptides (ViraFEST assay). Specimen: CD4+ T cells from blood, cultured in vitro. This receptor was identified in a human donor who had recovered from COVID-19.

CDR3 bases: TGCAGTGCTTCGGACAGCTCCTATAATTCACCCCTCCACTTT. Amino acids: CSASDSSYNSPLHF. The gene calls are TRBV20-1 and TRBJ1-6, with D tentatively TRBD1 (6 bases). Germline CDR1 is DFQATT and CDR2 is SNEGSKA (reference sequence). This CDR3 has 14 residues. Trimming stripped 5 bases from V and 0 bases from J, with 8 bases between.